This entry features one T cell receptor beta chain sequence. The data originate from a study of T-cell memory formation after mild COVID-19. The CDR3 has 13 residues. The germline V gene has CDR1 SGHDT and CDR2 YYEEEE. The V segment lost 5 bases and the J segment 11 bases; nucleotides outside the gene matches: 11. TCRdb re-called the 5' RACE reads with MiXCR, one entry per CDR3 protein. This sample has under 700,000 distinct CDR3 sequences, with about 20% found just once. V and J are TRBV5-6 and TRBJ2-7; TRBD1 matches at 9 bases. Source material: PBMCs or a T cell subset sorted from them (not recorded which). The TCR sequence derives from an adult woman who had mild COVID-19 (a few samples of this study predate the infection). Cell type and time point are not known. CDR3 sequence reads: CASSSGTGKVEYF. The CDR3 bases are TGTGCCAGCAGTTCCGGGACAGGGAAGGTAGAGTACTTC. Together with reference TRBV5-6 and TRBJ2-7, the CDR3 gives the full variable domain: DAGVTQSPTHLIKTRGQQVTLRCSPKSGHDTVSWYQQALGQGPQFIFQYYEEEERQRGNFPDRFSGHQFPNYSSELNVNALLLGDSALYLCASSSGTGKVEYFGPGTRLTVT.